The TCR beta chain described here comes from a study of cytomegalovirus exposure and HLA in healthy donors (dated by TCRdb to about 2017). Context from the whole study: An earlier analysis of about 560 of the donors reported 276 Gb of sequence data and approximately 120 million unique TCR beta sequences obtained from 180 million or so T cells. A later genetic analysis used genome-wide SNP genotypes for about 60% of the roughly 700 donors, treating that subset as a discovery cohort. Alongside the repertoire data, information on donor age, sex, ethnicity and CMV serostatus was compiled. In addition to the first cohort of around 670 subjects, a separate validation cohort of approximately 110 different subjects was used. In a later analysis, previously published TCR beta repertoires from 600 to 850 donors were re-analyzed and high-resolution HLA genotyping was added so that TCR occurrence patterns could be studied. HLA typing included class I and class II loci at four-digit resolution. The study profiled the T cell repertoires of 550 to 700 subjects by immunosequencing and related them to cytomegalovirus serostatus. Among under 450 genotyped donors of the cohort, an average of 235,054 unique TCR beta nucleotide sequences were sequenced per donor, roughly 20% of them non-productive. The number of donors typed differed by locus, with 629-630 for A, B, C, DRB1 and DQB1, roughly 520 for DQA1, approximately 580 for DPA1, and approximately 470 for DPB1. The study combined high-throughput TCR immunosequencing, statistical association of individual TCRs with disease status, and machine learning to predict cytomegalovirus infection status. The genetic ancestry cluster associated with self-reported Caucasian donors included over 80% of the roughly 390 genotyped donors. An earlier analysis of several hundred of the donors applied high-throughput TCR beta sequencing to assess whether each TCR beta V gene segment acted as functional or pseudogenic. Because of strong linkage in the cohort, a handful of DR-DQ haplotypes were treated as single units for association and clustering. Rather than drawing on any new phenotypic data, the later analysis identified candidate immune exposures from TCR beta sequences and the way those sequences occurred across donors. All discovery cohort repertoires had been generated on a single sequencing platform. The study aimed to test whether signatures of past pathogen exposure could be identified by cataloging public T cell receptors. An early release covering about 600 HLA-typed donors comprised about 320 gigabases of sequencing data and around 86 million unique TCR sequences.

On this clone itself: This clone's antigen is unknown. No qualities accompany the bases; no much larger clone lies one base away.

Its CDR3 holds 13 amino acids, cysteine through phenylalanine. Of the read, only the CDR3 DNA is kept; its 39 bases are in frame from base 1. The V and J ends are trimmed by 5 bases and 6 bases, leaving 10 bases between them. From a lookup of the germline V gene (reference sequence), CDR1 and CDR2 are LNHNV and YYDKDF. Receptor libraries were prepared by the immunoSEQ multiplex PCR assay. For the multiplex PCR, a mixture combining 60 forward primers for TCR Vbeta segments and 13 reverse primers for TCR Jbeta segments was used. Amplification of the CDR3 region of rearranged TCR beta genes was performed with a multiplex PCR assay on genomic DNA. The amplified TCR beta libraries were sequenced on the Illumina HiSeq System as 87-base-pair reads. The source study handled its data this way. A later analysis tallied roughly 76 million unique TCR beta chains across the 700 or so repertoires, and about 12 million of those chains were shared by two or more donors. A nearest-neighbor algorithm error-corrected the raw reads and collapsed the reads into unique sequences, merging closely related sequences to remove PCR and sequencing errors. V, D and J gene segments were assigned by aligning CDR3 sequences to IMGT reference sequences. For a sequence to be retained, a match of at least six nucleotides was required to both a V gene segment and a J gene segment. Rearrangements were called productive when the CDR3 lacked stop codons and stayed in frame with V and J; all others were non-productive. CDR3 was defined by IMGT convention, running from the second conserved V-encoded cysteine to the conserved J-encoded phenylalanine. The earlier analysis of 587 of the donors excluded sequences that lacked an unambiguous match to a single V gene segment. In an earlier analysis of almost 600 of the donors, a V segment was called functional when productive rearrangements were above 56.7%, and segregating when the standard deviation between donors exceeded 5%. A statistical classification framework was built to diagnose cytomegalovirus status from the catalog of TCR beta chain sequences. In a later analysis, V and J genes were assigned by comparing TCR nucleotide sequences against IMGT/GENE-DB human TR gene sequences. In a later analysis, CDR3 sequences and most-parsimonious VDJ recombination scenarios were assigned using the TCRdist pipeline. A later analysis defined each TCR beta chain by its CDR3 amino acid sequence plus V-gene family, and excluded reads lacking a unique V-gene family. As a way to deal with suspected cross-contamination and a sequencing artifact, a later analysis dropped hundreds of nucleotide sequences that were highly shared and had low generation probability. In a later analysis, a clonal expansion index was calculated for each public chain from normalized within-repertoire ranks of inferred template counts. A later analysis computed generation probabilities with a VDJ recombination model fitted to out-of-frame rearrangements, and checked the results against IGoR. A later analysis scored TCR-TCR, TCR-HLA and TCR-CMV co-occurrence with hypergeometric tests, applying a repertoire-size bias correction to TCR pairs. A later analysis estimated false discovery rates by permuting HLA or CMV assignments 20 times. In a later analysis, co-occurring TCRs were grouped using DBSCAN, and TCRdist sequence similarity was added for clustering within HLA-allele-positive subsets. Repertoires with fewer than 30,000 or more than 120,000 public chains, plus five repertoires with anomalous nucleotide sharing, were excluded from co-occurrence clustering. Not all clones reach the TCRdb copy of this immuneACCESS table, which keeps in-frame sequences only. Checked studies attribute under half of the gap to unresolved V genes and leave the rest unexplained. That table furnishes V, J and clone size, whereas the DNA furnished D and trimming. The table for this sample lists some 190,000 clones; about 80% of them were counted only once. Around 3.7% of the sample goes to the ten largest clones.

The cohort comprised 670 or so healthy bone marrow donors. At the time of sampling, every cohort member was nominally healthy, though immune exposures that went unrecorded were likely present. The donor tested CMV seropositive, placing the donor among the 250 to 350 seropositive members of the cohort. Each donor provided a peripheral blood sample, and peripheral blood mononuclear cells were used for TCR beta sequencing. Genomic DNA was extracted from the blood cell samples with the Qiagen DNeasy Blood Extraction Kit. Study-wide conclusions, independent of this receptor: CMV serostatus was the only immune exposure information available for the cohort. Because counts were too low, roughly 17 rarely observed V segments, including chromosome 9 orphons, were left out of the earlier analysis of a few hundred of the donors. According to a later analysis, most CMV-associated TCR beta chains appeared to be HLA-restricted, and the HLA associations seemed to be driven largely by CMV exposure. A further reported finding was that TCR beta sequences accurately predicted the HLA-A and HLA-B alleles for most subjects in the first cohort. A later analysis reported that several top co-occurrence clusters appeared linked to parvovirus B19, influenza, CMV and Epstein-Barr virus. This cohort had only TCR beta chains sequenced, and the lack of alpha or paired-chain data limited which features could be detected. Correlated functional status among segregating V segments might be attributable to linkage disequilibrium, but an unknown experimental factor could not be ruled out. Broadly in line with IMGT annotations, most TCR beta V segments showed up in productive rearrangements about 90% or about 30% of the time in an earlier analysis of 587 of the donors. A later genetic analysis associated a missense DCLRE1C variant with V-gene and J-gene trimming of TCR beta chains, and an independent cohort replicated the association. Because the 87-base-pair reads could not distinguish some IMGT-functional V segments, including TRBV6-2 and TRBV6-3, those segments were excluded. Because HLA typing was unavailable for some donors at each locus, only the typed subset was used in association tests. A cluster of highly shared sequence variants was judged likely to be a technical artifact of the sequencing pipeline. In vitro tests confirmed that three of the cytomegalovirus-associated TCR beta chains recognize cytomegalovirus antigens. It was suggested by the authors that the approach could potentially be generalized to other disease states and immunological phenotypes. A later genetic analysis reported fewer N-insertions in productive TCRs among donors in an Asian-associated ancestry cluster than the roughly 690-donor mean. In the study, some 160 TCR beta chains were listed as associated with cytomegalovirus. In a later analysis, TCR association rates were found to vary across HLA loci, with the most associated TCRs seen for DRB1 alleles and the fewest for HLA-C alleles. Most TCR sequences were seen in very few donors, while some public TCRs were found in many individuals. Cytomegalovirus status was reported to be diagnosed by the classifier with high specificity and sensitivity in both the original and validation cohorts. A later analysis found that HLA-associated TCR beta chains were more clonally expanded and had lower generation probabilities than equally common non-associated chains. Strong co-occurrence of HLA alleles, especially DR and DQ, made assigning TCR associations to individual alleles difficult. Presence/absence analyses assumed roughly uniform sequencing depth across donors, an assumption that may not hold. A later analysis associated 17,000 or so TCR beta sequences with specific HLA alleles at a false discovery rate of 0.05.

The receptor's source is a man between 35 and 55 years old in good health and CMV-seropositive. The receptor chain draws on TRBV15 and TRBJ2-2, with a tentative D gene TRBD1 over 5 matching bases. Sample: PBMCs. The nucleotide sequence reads TGTGCCACCAGCCGTTCAGGGTCCGGGGAGCTGTTTTTT. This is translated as CATSRSGSGELFF.